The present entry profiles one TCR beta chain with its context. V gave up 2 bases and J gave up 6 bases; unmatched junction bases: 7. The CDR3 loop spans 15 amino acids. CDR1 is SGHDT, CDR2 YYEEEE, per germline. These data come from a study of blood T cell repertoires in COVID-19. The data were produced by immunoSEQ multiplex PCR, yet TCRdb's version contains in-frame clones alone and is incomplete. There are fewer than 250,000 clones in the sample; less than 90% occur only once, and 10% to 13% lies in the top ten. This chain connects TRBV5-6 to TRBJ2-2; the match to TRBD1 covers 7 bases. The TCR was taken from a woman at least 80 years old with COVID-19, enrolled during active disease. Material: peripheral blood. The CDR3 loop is CASSLQGQYAGELFF. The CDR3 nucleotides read TGTGCCAGCAGCTTACAGGGGCAGTACGCCGGGGAGCTGTTTTTT.